The 8 T cell receptor beta chains listed next were all sequenced from one sample in a study of cytotoxic CD8 clonotypes in ibrutinib-treated CLL. Assay used: immunoSEQ multiplex PCR; TCRdb lists only in-frame clones, some missing. Of 150,000 to 250,000 clones in the sample, over 55% were seen once. This sample comprised PBMCs, obtained after 24 months of ibrutinib treatment. These receptors were taken from a human donor with chronic lymphocytic leukemia.

This sequence joins TRBV6-5 and TRBJ2-3, with TRBD2 matching over 7 bases. Germline lookup yields CDR1 MNHEY and CDR2 SVGAGI. The CDR3 totals 16 residues. V gave up 2 bases and J gave up 0 bases; unmatched junction bases: 5. CDR3 residues: CASSYVGGMSTDTQYF. In DNA form, the CDR3 reads TGTGCCAGCAGTTACGTGGGAGGGATGAGCACAGATACGCAGTATTTT.

In its sample, this clone was seen a few times. The chain combines TRBV10-1 with TRBJ2-7; the D is unclear. Germline V gene data show CDR1 as WNHNN and CDR2 as SYGVQD (reference sequence). The CDR3 extends over 13 amino acids. Between the trimmed V and J ends, which lost 3 bases and 2 bases, there was a span of 8 bases. CDR3 nucleotides: TGCGCCAGCAGTGACAGGAAGGCCTACGAGCAGTACTTC. Translated: CASSDRKAYEQYF.

The genes are TRBV19 and TRBJ1-5; D gene unclear. Germline loops: CDR1 LNHDA, CDR2 SQIVND (reference sequence). This CDR3 contains 12 residues. V lost 8 bases and J 3 bases, leaving 8 bases between the germline ends. Here the CDR3 reads CASSGLNQPQHF. CDR3 in DNA: TGTGCCAGTTCTGGGCTCAATCAGCCCCAGCATTTT.

The chain has TRBV5-1 and TRBJ2-7; weak D call: TRBD2 (7 bases). This CDR3 is 14 amino acids long. The germline V gene encodes CDR1 SGHRS and CDR2 YFSETQ. V lost 4 bases to trimming and J lost 4 bases, with 15 bases between them. DNA of the CDR3: TGCGCCAGCAGCCCTTTGGGGGGGGCATACGAGCAGTACTTC. This translates into CASSPLGGAYEQYF.

This clone was seen more than once but under ten times. This chain connects TRBV19 to TRBJ1-4; TRBD1 aligns across 7 bases. The CDR3 covers 14 residues. With 6 bases clipped from V and 4 bases from J, the junction kept 5 bases outside the gene matches. Germline V CDR1 and CDR2: LNHDA, SQIVND (reference sequence). CDR3 in amino acids: CASRRDRINEKLFF. Written as DNA, the CDR3 is TGTGCCAGTAGAAGGGACAGAATTAATGAAAAACTGTTTTTT.

The chain employs TRBV2 and TRBJ2-7; no clear D gene. Germline assignment: CDR1 SNHLY and CDR2 FYNNEI. The germline V and J ends were trimmed by 7 bases and 4 bases, with 14 bases remaining between them. The CDR3 runs to 13 residues. CDR3 coding DNA: TGTGCCAGCACCCGAGTTCTCCTTTACGAGCAGTACTTC. Translation: CASTRVLLYEQYF.

The chain combines TRBV6-5 with TRBJ2-7; D may be TRBD2 (6 bases). V lost 6 bases, J lost 7 bases, and 10 bases lay in between. The length of the CDR3 is 11 residues. Germline V lookup: CDR1 MNHEY, CDR2 SVGAGI. This CDR3 reads CASSRGAEQYF. The DNA of the CDR3 is TGTGCCAGCAGCCGCGGGGCGGAGCAGTACTTC.

This clone was detected only a few times. V gene TRBV18 combines with J gene TRBJ1-5; D gene ambiguous. The CDR3 runs 13 residues. With 4 bases removed from V and 1 base from J, the gap between germline ends came to 5 bases. The germline V gene has CDR1 KGHSH and CDR2 LQKENI. The CDR3 region has the DNA TGTGCCAGCTCACTGATGAGCAATCAGCCCCAGCATTTT. It encodes CASSLMSNQPQHF.